The 6 T cell receptor beta chains reported below all come from one sample, sequenced in a study of PD-1 blockade in classical Hodgkin lymphoma (dated by TCRdb to 2019 to 2021). Library construction relied on the immunoSEQ multiplex PCR assay. As stored in TCRdb, this immuneACCESS dataset retains in-frame rearrangements with V and J assigned. A fraction of the clones does not appear; measured against another copy, unresolved V genes explain less than half of the discrepancy, and the remainder lacks a known reason. The sample table holds roughly 100,000 clones, of which roughly 87% were seen once. The ten most abundant clones make up 15% to 20% of the sample. In the paper's terms, the time point label means: cycle 4 day 1 (C4D1), after 6 weeks of nivolumab. All trial patients had relapsed after autologous stem cell transplantation, with cohorts A, B and C differing in prior brentuximab vedotin exposure.

The material was peripheral blood mononuclear cells (PBMCs), obtained before the fourth cycle of nivolumab. The source of these receptors is a human donor with classical Hodgkin lymphoma.

The chain employs TRBV15 and TRBJ1-5; D remains ambiguous. The CDR3 has 18 residues. The germline gives CDR1 LNHNV, CDR2 YYDKDF (reference sequence). Trimming removed 0 bases from V and 2 bases from J, with 17 bases in between. The CDR3 DNA follows: TGTGCCACCAGCAGAGATAATACGGCGGACTACGGCAATCAGCCCCAGCATTTT. Protein sequence: CATSRDNTADYGNQPQHF.

The CDR3 reads CASSEAPFAQRGHF. In DNA form, the CDR3 reads TGTGCCAGCAGTGAAGCGCCCTTCGCCCAGAGGGGGCATTTT. The chain is built from TRBV2 and TRBJ1-5, with D possibly TRBD1 on 5 matching bases. From germline, CDR1 is SNHLY and CDR2 FYNNEI. Trimming removed 0 bases from V and 15 bases from J, with 18 bases in between. The CDR3 totals 14 residues.

The J gene is TRBJ2-3, the V gene TRBV19; D remains ambiguous. Trimming left V 3 bases short and J 0 bases short, with 13 bases between. Germline V gene sequence: CDR1 LNHDA, CDR2 SQIVND (reference sequence). The CDR3 runs to 16 residues. The CDR3 sequence is CASSISVSSSTDTQYF. The CDR3 DNA reads TGTGCCAGTAGTATCAGCGTCTCATCTAGCACAGATACGCAGTATTTT.

This chain uses TRBV19 with TRBJ2-3; TRBD2 aligns across 11 bases. The CDR3 contains 18 residues. Germline CDR1 and CDR2: LNHDA and SQIVND (reference sequence). J was trimmed by 2 bases and V by 5 bases; bases with no gene match: 12. CDR3 sequence reads: CASSFPGLAETNTDTQYF. The CDR3, as DNA: TGTGCCAGTAGTTTTCCGGGACTAGCGGAGACGAACACAGATACGCAGTATTTT.

The genes are TRBV7-2 and TRBJ2-2, with 14 bases matching TRBD2. V shed 6 bases and J 4 bases; nucleotides not matched to a gene: 4. Per germline, CDR1 SGHTA and CDR2 FQGNSA. This CDR3 has 16 residues. Written as DNA, the CDR3 is TGTGCCAGCAGGGGACTAGCGGGAGCTACCACCGGGGAGCTGTTTTTT. It encodes CASRGLAGATTGELFF.

This sequence joins TRBV15 and TRBJ1-3; tentative D call: TRBD1 (5 bases). CDR3 length: 14 amino acids. V dropped 5 bases and J dropped 6 bases, with 14 bases sitting between them. Germline V CDR1 and CDR2: LNHNV, YYDKDF (reference sequence). The CDR3 DNA follows: TGTGCCACCAGCGGGGGGTTTATCGCAAACACCATATATTTT. Translated, it gives CATSGGFIANTIYF.